This T cell receptor (beta chain) was obtained from a study of T cell repertoires in cytomegalovirus infection (dated by TCRdb to between 2017 and 2020). Describing the broader study: Peptide stimulations targeted recently identified HLA-C-restricted CMV epitopes, whose presentation resists viral immunomodulation, together with well-studied HLA-B-restricted epitopes. Because public TCR beta signatures pointed to carriage of CMV infection together with the matching HLA type, the HLA type of each donor mattered for the analysis.

The investigation overall reported the following: The ex vivo response was dominated by HLA-C-restricted CMV-specific TCR beta clonotypes, which also provided the single most frequent clonotype in two of eight donors. Carriers of CMV infection plus the relevant HLA type were discriminated by the cumulative frequency of public TCR beta family members in the study cohort and in an independent approximately 400-donor cohort.

This sample's treatment or condition label indicates: in vitro stimulation with specific CMV peptide epitopes to enrich CMV-specific T cells. Sequenced using an Illumina HiSeq 1500. Clones were called with MiXCR by TCRdb after fastp trimmed the public reads at Q25, and only in-frame beta chains were retained. CDR3 protein duplicates are merged, each entry listing the most common genes and DNA. Here the sample has around 900,000 distinct CDR3 sequences; 30% to 40% occur a single time. 13% of the sample comes from the top ten. This clonotype was detected a few times. Which antigen it targets is not known. Base-call qualities are not available, and no considerably larger clone is one nucleotide away. This clonotype was sampled from a human donor in good health (CMV status not recorded). Some clones in this sample may be carry-over from other donors' samples. Sample: cultured CD8+ T cells from PBMCs, taken from culture after CMV antigen stimulation.

The CDR3 has the sequence CASRGLAEPYYEQYF. Read as DNA, the sequence is TGTGCCAGCAGGGGGCTAGCGGAACCTTACTACGAGCAGTACTTC. The rearranged chain carries TRBV6-2 or TRBV6-3 and TRBJ2-7; 7 bases in the junction line up with TRBD2. Germline trimming: 6 bases from V, 3 bases from J; junction bases outside gene matches: 11. CDR1 and CDR2, looked up from the germline V gene, are MNHEY and SVGEGT. The CDR3 runs 15 amino acids, cysteine and phenylalanine included. CDR3 DNA only is kept here, 45 bases in frame from base 1.